This TCR beta chain was retrieved from a study of blood T cell repertoires in COVID-19. Study-wide background: Nucleic acid was either cDNA or gDNA, and it came from T cells, B-cell-depleted T cells, or PBMCs.

The CDR3 contains 15 residues. Trimming cost V 4 bases and J 10 bases; bases outside gene matches: 13. Germline CDR1 and CDR2: SGHTA and FQGNSA. Here immunoSEQ multiplex PCR was the method, and the copy in TCRdb shows in-frame clones only, minus some. Seen here are a few hundred thousand clones, around 83% observed once, and the top ten hold roughly 6.7%. Adults between about 18 and 95 years of age took part from about 24 US areas. Participant-reported clinical history was the basis for cohort assignment. This receptor was taken from a woman between 45 and 65 years old who had been exposed to COVID-19. The chain is built from TRBV7-2 and TRBJ2-1; 7 positions match TRBD2. The sequenced sample consisted of PBMCs or T cells enriched from blood (not recorded which). CDR3 in amino acids: CASSSPRAGEGEQFF. The CDR3 region has the DNA TGTGCCAGCAGCTCCCCCAGGGCGGGGGAGGGAGAGCAGTTCTTC.